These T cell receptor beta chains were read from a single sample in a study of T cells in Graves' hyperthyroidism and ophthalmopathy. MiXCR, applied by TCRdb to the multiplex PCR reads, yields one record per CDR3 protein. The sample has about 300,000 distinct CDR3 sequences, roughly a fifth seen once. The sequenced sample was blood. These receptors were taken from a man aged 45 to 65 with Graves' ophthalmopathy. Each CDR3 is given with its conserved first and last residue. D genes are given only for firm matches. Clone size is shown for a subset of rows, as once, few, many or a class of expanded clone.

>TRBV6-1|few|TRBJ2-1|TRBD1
TGTGCCAGCAGTCGGGACAGGGGTGAGCAGTTCTTC
CASSRDRGEQFF
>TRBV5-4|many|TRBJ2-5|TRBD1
TGTGCCAGCGCACCCCGGGACAGGGGGCGCGGGGAGACCCAGTACTTC
CASAPRDRGRGETQYF
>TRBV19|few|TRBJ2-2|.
TGTGCCAGTACCCATTCCGGGACAACGAACACCGGGGAGCTGTTTTTT
CASTHSGTTNTGELFF
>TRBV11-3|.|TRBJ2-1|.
TGTGCCAGCAGCTTAACGGAGGGCTACAATGAGCAGTTCTTC
CASSLTEGYNEQFF
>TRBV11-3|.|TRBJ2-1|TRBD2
TGTGCCAGCAGCTCGCTAGCGGGAGGTTATTACAATGAGCAGTTCTTC
CASSSLAGGYYNEQFF
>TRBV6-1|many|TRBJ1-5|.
TGTGCCAGCAGAGAGACGGGCGCAAGGCAGCCCCAGCATTTT
CASRETGARQPQHF
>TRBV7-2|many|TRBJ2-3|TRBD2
TGTGCCAGCAGCTTAAAAGGTTATCGGCGGGAGAACGCAGATACGCAGTATTTT
CASSLKGYRRENADTQYF
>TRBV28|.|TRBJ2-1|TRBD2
TGTGCCAGCAGAGGGACTAGCGGGAGAAGCTCCTACAATGAGCAGTTCTTC
CASRGTSGRSSYNEQFF
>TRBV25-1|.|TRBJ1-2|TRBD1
TGTGCCAGCAGGCCCCGGACAGGGGACCTCTATGGCTACACCTTC
CASRPRTGDLYGYTF
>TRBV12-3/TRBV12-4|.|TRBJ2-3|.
TGTGCCAGCAGTTTACGGGCGGTGGATACGCAGTATTTT
CASSLRAVDTQYF
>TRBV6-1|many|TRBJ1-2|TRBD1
TGTGCCAGCACCCTAGTGGCAGGGGGGAACTATGGCTACACCTTC
CASTLVAGGNYGYTF
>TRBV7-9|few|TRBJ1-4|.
TGTGCCAGCAGCCTTCGGACAGTTAATGCAACTAATGAAAAACTGTTTTTT
CASSLRTVNATNEKLFF
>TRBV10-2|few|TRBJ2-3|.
TGCGCCAGCCGGCGAAGTAAAAACACAGATACGCAGTATTTT
CASRRSKNTDTQYF
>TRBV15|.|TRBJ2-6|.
TGTGCCACCAGCAGAGTCGCAGGGGCTGGGGCCAACGTCCTGACTTTC
CATSRVAGAGANVLTF
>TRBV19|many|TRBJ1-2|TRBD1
TGTGCCAGTAGCTCAGACAGGGCCAACTATGGCTACACCTTC
CASSSDRANYGYTF
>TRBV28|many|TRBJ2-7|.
TGTGCCAGTGGGACAAGACTCTACGAGCAGTACTTC
CASGTRLYEQYF
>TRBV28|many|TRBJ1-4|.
TGTGCCAGCAGGGCGTTTCGTGAAGGTGAAAAACTGTTTTTT
CASRAFREGEKLFF
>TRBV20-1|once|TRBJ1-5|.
TGCAGTGCCCTTGTGGGGGCTAGTAGCAATCAGCCCCAGCATTTT
CSALVGASSNQPQHF
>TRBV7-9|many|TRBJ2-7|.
TGTGCCAGCGGTCGGGACTCCAACTACGAGCAGTACTTC
CASGRDSNYEQYF
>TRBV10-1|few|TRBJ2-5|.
TGCGCCAGCAGTGCGAACGGGGGAGAGACCCAGTACTTC
CASSANGGETQYF
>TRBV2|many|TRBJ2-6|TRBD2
TGTGCCAGCGATTTACTAGCGGGAAATAGTCATTCTGGGGCCAACGTCCTGACTTTC
CASDLLAGNSHSGANVLTF
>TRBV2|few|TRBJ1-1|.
TGTGCCAGCAGATCGGACGGATTTGTAAACACTGAAGCTTTCTTT
CASRSDGFVNTEAFF
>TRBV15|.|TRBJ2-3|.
TGTGCCACCAGCAGAGTGGGAAGGCTAGCGTGGCGGGCAACAGATACGCAGTATTTT
CATSRVGRLAWRATDTQYF
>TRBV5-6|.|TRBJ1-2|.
TGTGCCAGCAGCTTGGGTGGTGGGAATGCCCATGGCTACACCTTC
CASSLGGGNAHGYTF
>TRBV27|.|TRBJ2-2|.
TGTGCCAGCAGTTCCCTAATTGATCGGGACACCGGGGAGCTGTTTTTT
CASSSLIDRDTGELFF
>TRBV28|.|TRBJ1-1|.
TGTGCCAGCCGAAGCGGGGGTCGCACTGAAGCTTTCTTT
CASRSGGRTEAFF
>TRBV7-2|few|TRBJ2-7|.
TGTGCCAGCAGCCGTTGGGGTCATAAAGTAAGCTCCTACGAGCAGTACTTC
CASSRWGHKVSSYEQYF
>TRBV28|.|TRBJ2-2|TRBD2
TGTGCCAGCAGTCTAGCGGGAGTTAGCACCGGGGAGCTGTTTTTT
CASSLAGVSTGELFF
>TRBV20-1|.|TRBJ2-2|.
TGCAGTGCCTCGGACTGGAAGAACACCGGGGAGCTGTTTTTT
CSASDWKNTGELFF
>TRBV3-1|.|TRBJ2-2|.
TGTGCCAGCAGCCAAGGTGGCCCTTACACCGGGGAGCTGTTTTTT
CASSQGGPYTGELFF
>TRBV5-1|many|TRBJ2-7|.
TGCGCCAGCAGCTTAGCCGGGACCCTCGAGCAGTACTTC
CASSLAGTLEQYF
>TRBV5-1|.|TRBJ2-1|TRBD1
TGCGCCAGCAGCGTAACTACAGGGGTCCTTTTTAATGAGCAGTTCTTC
CASSVTTGVLFNEQFF
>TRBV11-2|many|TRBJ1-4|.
TGTGCCAGCAGCTTAGAGCCATCTGCGGCATCTCTGTTTTTT
CASSLEPSAASLFF
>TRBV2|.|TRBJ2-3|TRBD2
TGTGCCAGCAGTGCGTTGGCGGGGGGTACGCAGTATTTT
CASSALAGGTQYF
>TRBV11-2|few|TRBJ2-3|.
TGTGCCAGCAGCTCACAGGGTGGAGATACGCAGTATTTT
CASSSQGGDTQYF
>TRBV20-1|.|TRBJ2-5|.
TGCAGTGCTAAGGCCCTAGACAGGCCCCAAGAGACCCAGTACTTC
CSAKALDRPQETQYF
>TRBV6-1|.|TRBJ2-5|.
TGTGCCAGCAGCAGACTAGGGCGAGGGGGGGAGACCCAGTACTTC
CASSRLGRGGETQYF
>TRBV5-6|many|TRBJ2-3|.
TGTGCCAGCAGCTTGGCCTCGCTAGTGGTAGATACGCAGTATTTT
CASSLASLVVDTQYF
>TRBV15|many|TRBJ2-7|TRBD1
TGTGCCACCTTAGGACAGGGGGGTAACGAGCAGTACTTC
CATLGQGGNEQYF
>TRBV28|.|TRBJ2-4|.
TGTGCCAGCACCCCGGGGACCGAAAACATTCAGTACTTC
CASTPGTENIQYF
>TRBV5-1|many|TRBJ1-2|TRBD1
TGCGCCAGCAGCTTGACAGGGGGCGCGACGGGCTACACCTTC
CASSLTGGATGYTF
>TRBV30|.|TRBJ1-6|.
TGTGCCTGGAGTGTAGGGCCCATAGGGGTCGGTTCACCCCTCCACTTT
CAWSVGPIGVGSPLHF
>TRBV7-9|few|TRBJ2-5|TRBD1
TGTGCCAGCAGCTCACAACAGGGGCGGGAGTACTTC
CASSSQQGREYF
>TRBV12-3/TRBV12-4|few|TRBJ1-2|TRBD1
TGTGCCAGCAGTTTAGGAGGACAGGGCGGCTACACCTTC
CASSLGGQGGYTF
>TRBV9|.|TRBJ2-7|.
TGTGCCAGCAGCGGGGCTTACGGGACTGACCTCTCCGAGCAGTACTTC
CASSGAYGTDLSEQYF
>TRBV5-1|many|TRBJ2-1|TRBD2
TGCGCCAGCACGTCCCGGACTAGCGGGAGTTATGAGCAGTTCTTC
CASTSRTSGSYEQFF
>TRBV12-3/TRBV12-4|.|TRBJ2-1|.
TGTGCCAGCAGACTAGTCTACAATGAGCAGTTCTTC
CASRLVYNEQFF
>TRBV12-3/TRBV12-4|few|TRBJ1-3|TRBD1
TGTGCCAGCAGTTTCCCCGGGACAGCAAGAGGAAACACCATATATTTT
CASSFPGTARGNTIYF
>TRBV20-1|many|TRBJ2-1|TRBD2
TGCAGTGCTAGTCCCGGGAGGTACAATGAGCAGTTCTTC
CSASPGRYNEQFF
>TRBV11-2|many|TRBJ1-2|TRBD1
TGTGCCAGCAGCTCGGACAGGCTCTATGGCTACACCTTC
CASSSDRLYGYTF
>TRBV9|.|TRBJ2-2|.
TGTGCCAGCAGCGAAAGAGGGCCGGGGGCGCCCGGGGAGCTGTTTTTT
CASSERGPGAPGELFF
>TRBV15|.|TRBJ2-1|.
TGTGCCACCAGCACCCCGGGACTCAATCTGGATGAGCAGTTCTTC
CATSTPGLNLDEQFF
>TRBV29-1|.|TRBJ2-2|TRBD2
TGCAGCGTTGCGGTAGCGGGAGTTGTTACCGGGGAGCTGTTTTTT
CSVAVAGVVTGELFF
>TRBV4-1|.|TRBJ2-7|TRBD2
TGCGCCAGCAGCCAAGATCGGGGACTAGGAGGGGTCTACGAGCAGTACTTC
CASSQDRGLGGVYEQYF
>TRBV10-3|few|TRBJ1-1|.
TGTGCCATCGGCCGGGTGAACACTGAAGCTTTCTTT
CAIGRVNTEAFF
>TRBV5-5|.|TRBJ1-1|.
TGTGCCAGCAGCTTGGGGCTTAGGGGGAACACTGAAGCTTTCTTT
CASSLGLRGNTEAFF